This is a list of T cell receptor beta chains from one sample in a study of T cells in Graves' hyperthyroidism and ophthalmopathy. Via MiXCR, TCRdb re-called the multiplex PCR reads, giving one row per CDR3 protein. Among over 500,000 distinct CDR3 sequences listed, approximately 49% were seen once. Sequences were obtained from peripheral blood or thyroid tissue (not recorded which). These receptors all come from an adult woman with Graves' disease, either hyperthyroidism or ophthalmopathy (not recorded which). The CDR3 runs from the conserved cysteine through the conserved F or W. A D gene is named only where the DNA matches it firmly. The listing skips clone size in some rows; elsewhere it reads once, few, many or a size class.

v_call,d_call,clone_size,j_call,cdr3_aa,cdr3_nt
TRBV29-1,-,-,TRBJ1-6,CSVEGDSPLHF,TGCAGCGTTGAAGGGGATTCACCCCTCCACTTT
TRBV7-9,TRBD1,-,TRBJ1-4,CASSHRDRGSNEKLFF,TGTGCCAGCAGCCACCGGGACAGGGGATCTAATGAAAAACTGTTTTTT
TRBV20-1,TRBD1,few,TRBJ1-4,CSAFDPGQGNEKLFF,TGCAGTGCTTTCGACCCGGGACAGGGTAATGAAAAACTGTTTTTT
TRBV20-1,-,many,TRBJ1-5,CSAKFRQGNQHF,TGCAGTGCTAAGTTTCGGCAGGGGAACCAGCATTTT
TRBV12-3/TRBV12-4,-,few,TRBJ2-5,CASTGGETQYF,TGTGCCAGCACTGGAGGGGAGACCCAGTACTTC
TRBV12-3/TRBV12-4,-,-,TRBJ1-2,CASSLGGGDYGYTF,TGTGCCAGCAGTTTAGGCGGGGGCGACTATGGCTACACCTTC
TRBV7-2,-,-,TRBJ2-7,CASSFGRMGQGIYEQYF,TGTGCCAGCAGCTTTGGACGGATGGGCCAAGGGATCTACGAGCAGTACTTC
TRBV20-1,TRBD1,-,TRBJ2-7,CSASIRQGANYEQYF,TGCAGTGCTAGCATTAGACAGGGGGCCAACTACGAGCAGTACTTC
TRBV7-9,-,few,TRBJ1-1,CASSPPSGRGAFF,TGTGCCAGCAGCCCCCCTTCGGGTAGGGGAGCTTTCTTT
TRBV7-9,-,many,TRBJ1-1,CASSLNRAGGSMNTEAFF,TGTGCCAGCAGCTTAAACAGGGCGGGGGGATCAATGAACACTGAAGCTTTCTTT
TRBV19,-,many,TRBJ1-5,CASSIETGQQPQHF,TGTGCCAGTAGTATAGAAACAGGGCAACAGCCCCAGCATTTT
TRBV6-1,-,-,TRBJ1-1,CASKPRVPWRAFF,TGTGCCAGCAAGCCCAGGGTGCCCTGGAGAGCTTTCTTT
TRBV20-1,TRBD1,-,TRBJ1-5,CSASGGVETQHF,TGCAGTGCTTCAGGGGGGGTGGAGACCCAGCATTTT
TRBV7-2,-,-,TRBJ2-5,CASSGRDFQETQYF,TGTGCCAGCAGCGGCCGGGACTTTCAAGAGACCCAGTACTTC
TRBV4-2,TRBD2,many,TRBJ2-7,CASSQELAGGSWEQYF,TGTGCCAGCAGCCAGGAACTAGCGGGAGGTTCGTGGGAGCAGTACTTC